This record covers a single T cell receptor (beta chain). Germline values: CDR1 KGHSH, CDR2 LQKENI. CDR3 size: 16 residues. V was shortened by 2 bases and J by 2 bases, with 12 bases between the two germline ends. These data are taken from a study of blood T cell repertoires in COVID-19. About the research overall: Samples taken during acute and convalescent COVID-19 were collected in the United States, Italy and Spain.

Only in-frame clones appear in the TCRdb table, and some are missing; sequencing was by immunoSEQ multiplex PCR. This sample has tens of thousands of clones; about 92% occur once, and the top ten carry around 4.6%. This clonotype was sampled from a man aged 45-60 years with active COVID-19. Sequencing was carried out using peripheral blood. This rearrangement joins TRBV18 to TRBJ2-2; TRBD1 might be the D (6 bases). DNA of the CDR3: TGTGCCAGCTCACCAAGGATCAGGGGCAACACCGGGGAGCTGTTTTTT. Encoded protein: CASSPRIRGNTGELFF.